These T cell receptor beta chains were read from a single sample in a study of T cell responses to AZD1222 COVID-19 vaccine. The protocol was immunoSEQ multiplex PCR, while the TCRdb copy is restricted to in-frame clones and leaves out a portion. The data hold around 76,000 clones, with around 84% observed a single time. The source material was peripheral blood, sampled on day 0 of AZD1222 vaccination. The receptors derive from an adult in good health. Both conserved end residues are part of each CDR3. A D gene is named only where the DNA matches it firmly. Clone size is shown for a subset of rows, as once, few, many or a class of expanded clone.

d_call	clone_size	v_call	j_call	cdr3_nt	cdr3_aa
-	-	TRBV5-6	TRBJ1-1	TGTGCCAGCAGCCGGGATGCGGGGACGGCTGTCGGATCGGGAGCTTTCTTT	CASSRDAGTAVGSGAFF
-	-	TRBV30	TRBJ1-2	TGTGCCTGGAGTCATGGAGGTGGCTACACCTTC	CAWSHGGGYTF
-	-	TRBV21-1	TRBJ2-7	TGTGCCAGCAGCCCTAGAGGGGGTACACCCTACGAGCAGTACTTC	CASSPRGGTPYEQYF
-	-	TRBV11-1	TRBJ1-1	TGTGCCAGCAGCGCGGGCGCCTTGAACACTGAAGCTTTCTTT	CASSAGALNTEAFF
-	few	TRBV6-5	TRBJ1-1	TGTGCCAGCAGTTACTCACCAAATGGAGACACTGAAGCTTTCTTT	CASSYSPNGDTEAFF
TRBD1	-	TRBV19	TRBJ1-5	TGTGCCACCTTCTCGACAGGGGAAGGCAATCAGCCCCAGCATTTT	CATFSTGEGNQPQHF
-	-	TRBV5-4	TRBJ2-1	TGTGCCAGCAGCTTGGCGTCTAGGTCTTTGAATGAGCAGTTCTTC	CASSLASRSLNEQFF
TRBD1	-	TRBV29-1	TRBJ1-2	TGCAGCGTCGACAGGGCCGACTATGGCTACACCTTC	CSVDRADYGYTF
TRBD1	-	TRBV28	TRBJ2-7	TGTGCCACCGGACAGGTTAATTTCTACGAGCAGTACTTC	CATGQVNFYEQYF
-	-	TRBV6-1	TRBJ2-3	TGTGCCAGCAGTGAAAGGGGGGGGGATACGCAGTATTTT	CASSERGGDTQYF
-	-	TRBV6-5	TRBJ1-5	TGTGCCAGCAGTTTCTCTGGCAATCAGCCCCAGCATTTT	CASSFSGNQPQHF
-	-	TRBV13	TRBJ1-5	TGTGCCAGCAGCTTAGGTTTGACGGACAGTAGCAATCAGCCCCAGCATTTT	CASSLGLTDSSNQPQHF
-	-	TRBV4-2	TRBJ1-1	TGTGCCAGCAGCCAAGGGCGCCTGAACACTGAAGCTTTCTTT	CASSQGRLNTEAFF
TRBD2	-	TRBV5-4	TRBJ2-1	TGTGCCAGCACCCCGTTCGGTAGCGGGGCAGGCAATGAGCAGTTCTTC	CASTPFGSGAGNEQFF
TRBD1	-	TRBV5-1	TRBJ2-7	TGCGCCAGCAGCACAAGCCGGGACAGGGTACACTCCGACTCCTACGAGCAGTACTTC	CASSTSRDRVHSDSYEQYF
TRBD2	-	TRBV18	TRBJ2-3	TGTGCCAGCTCCCCCCCTGCGGCGGGGGGTTCTGATACGCAGTATTTT	CASSPPAAGGSDTQYF
-	-	TRBV9	TRBJ1-6	TGTGCCAGCAGCGTATCGGCAGGGACAAATTCACCCCTCCACTTT	CASSVSAGTNSPLHF
-	few	TRBV6-5	TRBJ2-2	TGTGCCAGCAGTTATGTAGTCGGGGAGCTGTTTTTT	CASSYVVGELFF
-	-	TRBV30	TRBJ1-2	TGTGCCTGGAGTGGCGGTCATCGGTATGGCTACACCTTC	CAWSGGHRYGYTF
TRBD1	-	TRBV30	TRBJ2-2	TGTGCCTGGAGTGTACAGGGGGCAGTCGGGGAGCTGTTTTTT	CAWSVQGAVGELFF
TRBD2	-	TRBV18	TRBJ2-7	TGTGCCAGCTCACCACCGGGACTAGCGGGGGGTACCTACGAGCAGTACTTC	CASSPPGLAGGTYEQYF
TRBD1	-	TRBV6-5	TRBJ1-5	TGTGCCAGCAGTTACCACAGGGGGGGGAATCAGCCCCAGCATTTT	CASSYHRGGNQPQHF
TRBD2	-	TRBV27	TRBJ2-2	TGTGCCAGCGGGACTAGGTACCCCGGGGAGCTGTTTTTT	CASGTRYPGELFF
-	-	TRBV28	TRBJ1-2	TGTGCCAGCAGTTTCCGAGAGTATGGCTACACCTTC	CASSFREYGYTF
-	-	TRBV20-1	TRBJ2-5	TGCAGTGCCCTGGGCCGGGAGACCCAGTACTTC	CSALGRETQYF
TRBD2	-	TRBV5-1	TRBJ2-2	TGCGCCAGCAGCCCGGCGCCGACTAGCGGGGGACCCGCGAACACCGGGGAGCTGTTTTTT	CASSPAPTSGGPANTGELFF
-	-	TRBV5-1	TRBJ2-2	TGCGCCAGCAGCTTGACCCAGAATGCGAACACCGGGGAGCTGTTTTTT	CASSLTQNANTGELFF
-	-	TRBV28	TRBJ2-7	TGTGCCAGCCGCCCGGGGCTCACCTACGAGCAGTACTTC	CASRPGLTYEQYF
-	few	TRBV7-2	TRBJ2-4	TGTGCCAGCAGCTTAACCGCATCGGCCAAAAACATTCAGTACTTC	CASSLTASAKNIQYF
-	-	TRBV4-1	TRBJ2-5	TGCGCCAGCAGCCAGACGGCCGGGTTAGAGGAGACCCAGTACTTC	CASSQTAGLEETQYF
-	-	TRBV6-6	TRBJ1-6	TGTGCCAGCAAACCGAGCTCCTATAATTCACCCCTCCACTTT	CASKPSSYNSPLHF
-	-	TRBV19	TRBJ1-1	TGTGCCAGTAGAGGGGACCAAGCTTTCTTT	CASRGDQAFF
-	-	TRBV18	TRBJ1-3	TGTGCCAGCTCTCCCGGGATTGCTGGAAACACCATATATTTT	CASSPGIAGNTIYF
TRBD2	-	TRBV7-2	TRBJ2-2	TGTGCCAGCAGCTTCGGTAGCGGGGCCGGCCGGGGGACCGGGGAGCTGTTTTTT	CASSFGSGAGRGTGELFF
TRBD1	-	TRBV5-3	TRBJ1-2	TGTGCCAGAAGCCGCGGGTCGGGACAGGGAGTTTCTGCGCGCTACACCTTC	CARSRGSGQGVSARYTF
TRBD2	-	TRBV5-6	TRBJ2-3	TGTGCCAGCAGCTTGACTAGCGGGGGCACAGATACGCAGTATTTT	CASSLTSGGTDTQYF
TRBD1	-	TRBV7-3	TRBJ1-4	TGTGCCAGCAGCTTAACCCCAAACACAGGGGGGTCTGAAAAACTGTTTTTT	CASSLTPNTGGSEKLFF
-	-	TRBV28	TRBJ1-4	TGTGCCAGCAGCCCGGGGGGTTGGGAAAAACTGTTTTTT	CASSPGGWEKLFF
-	-	TRBV29-1	TRBJ2-4	TGCAGCGTGGGGGATAGGCAGGACAAAAACATTCAGTACTTC	CSVGDRQDKNIQYF
-	-	TRBV30	TRBJ1-1	TGTGCCTGGAGTCCCCGGGGTTGGACTGAAGCTTTCTTT	CAWSPRGWTEAFF
-	-	TRBV7-2	TRBJ2-7	TGTGCCAGCAGCCTGGTTGGGGGGGCTGCCTACGAGCAGTACTTC	CASSLVGGAAYEQYF
-	-	TRBV12-3/TRBV12-4	TRBJ2-1	TGTGCCAGCAGTTTCCAGAACAATGAGCAGTTCTTC	CASSFQNNEQFF
-	-	TRBV4-2	TRBJ2-2	TGTGCCAGCAGCCAAGGGCTAGCGCAGAGGTTTTCGGAGGAGCTGTTTTTT	CASSQGLAQRFSEELFF
-	-	TRBV5-6	TRBJ2-2	TGTGCCAGCAATAGGGGTTCCGGGGAGCTGTTTTTT	CASNRGSGELFF
-	-	TRBV5-1	TRBJ1-6	TGCGCCAGCAGCTTGATGGGGGGTTCCTATAATTCACCCCTCCACTTT	CASSLMGGSYNSPLHF
TRBD1	-	TRBV11-2	TRBJ2-7	TGTGCCAGCAGCATCGACAGGGGTACATCCTACGAGCAGTACTTC	CASSIDRGTSYEQYF
TRBD1	-	TRBV7-8	TRBJ2-7	TGTGCCAGCAGCCACGGGACAGGGGGTTGGGAGCAGTACTTC	CASSHGTGGWEQYF